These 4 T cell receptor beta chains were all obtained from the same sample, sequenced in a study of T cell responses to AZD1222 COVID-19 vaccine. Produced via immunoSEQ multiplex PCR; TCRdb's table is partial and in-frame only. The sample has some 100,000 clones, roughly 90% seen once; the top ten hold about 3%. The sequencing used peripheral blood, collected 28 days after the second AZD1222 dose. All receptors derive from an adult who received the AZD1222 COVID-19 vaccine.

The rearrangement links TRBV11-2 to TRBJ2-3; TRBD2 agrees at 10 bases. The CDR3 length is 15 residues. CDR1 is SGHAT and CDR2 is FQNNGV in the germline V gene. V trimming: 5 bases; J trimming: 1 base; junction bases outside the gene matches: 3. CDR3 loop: CASSLAGERTDTQYF. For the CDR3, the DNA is TGTGCCAGCAGCCTAGCGGGGGAGCGCACAGATACGCAGTATTTT.

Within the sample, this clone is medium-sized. The CDR3 nucleotides read TGTGCCAGCAGTGACGGGGCGAACACTGAAGCTTTCTTT. It specifies CASSDGANTEAFF. V is TRBV2 and J is TRBJ1-1, with a possible D match to TRBD1 (5 bases). V lost 3 bases and J lost 1, with 6 bases in between. The germline CDR1 and CDR2 sequences are SNHLY and FYNNEI. The CDR3 runs 13 residues.

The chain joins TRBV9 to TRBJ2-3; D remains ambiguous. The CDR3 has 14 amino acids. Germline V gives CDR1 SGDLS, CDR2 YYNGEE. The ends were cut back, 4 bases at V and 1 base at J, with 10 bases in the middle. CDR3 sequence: CASSTFGGTDTQYF. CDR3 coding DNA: TGTGCCAGCAGCACCTTCGGCGGCACAGATACGCAGTATTTT.

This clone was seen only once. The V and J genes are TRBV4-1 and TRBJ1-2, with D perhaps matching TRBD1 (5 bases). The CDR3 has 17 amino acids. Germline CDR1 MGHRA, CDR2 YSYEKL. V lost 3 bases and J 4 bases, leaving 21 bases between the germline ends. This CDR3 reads CASSQGNGQGRGYGYTF. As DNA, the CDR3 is TGCGCCAGCAGCCAGGGCAACGGGCAGGGAAGGGGCTATGGCTACACCTTC.